This note documents a single T cell receptor (beta chain) sequence. Under the authors' procedure: Reference gene primer amplification yielded estimated nucleated cell counts. Clones were sequenced by immunoSEQ multiplex PCR, and TCRdb holds only the in-frame ones, with some missing. V, J and clone size derive from that table, while D and trimming were established from the DNA sequence. The sample has tens of thousands of clones; around four fifths are singletons. The sample originates from a study of blood T cell repertoires in COVID-19. Looking at the study overall: Whether acute or convalescent, the COVID-19 samples came from the United States, Italy and Spain.

The germline V gene encodes CDR1 LGHDT and CDR2 YNNKEL (reference sequence). The V and J ends lost 1 base and 2 bases, in that order; junction bases with no gene match: 5. The CDR3 consists of 16 residues. The sample was peripheral blood. This chain joins TRBV3-1 (or the pseudogene TRBV3-2) and TRBJ2-3; 8 positions agree with TRBD1. This TCR came from a human donor with acute or convalescent COVID-19. The donor label of this sample is uncertain. The CDR3, as DNA: TGTGCCAGCAGCCAAGTGACAGGGGTAAACACAGATACGCAGTATTTT. Protein: CASSQVTGVNTDTQYF.